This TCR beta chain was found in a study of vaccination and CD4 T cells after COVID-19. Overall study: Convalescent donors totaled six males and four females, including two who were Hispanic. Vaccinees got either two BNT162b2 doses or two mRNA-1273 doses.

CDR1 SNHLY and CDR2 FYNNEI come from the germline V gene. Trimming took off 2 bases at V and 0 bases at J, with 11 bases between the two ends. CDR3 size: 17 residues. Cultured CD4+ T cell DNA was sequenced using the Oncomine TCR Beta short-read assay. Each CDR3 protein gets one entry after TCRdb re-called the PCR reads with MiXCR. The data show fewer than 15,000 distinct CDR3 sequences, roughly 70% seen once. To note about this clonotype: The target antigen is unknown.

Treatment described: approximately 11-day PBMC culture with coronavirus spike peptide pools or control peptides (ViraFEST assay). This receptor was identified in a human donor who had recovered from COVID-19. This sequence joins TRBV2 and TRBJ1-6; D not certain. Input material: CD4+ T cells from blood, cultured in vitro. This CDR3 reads CASSELGKSSYNSPLHF. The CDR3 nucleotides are TGTGCCAGCAGTGAACTGGGCAAGAGCTCCTATAATTCACCCCTCCACTTT. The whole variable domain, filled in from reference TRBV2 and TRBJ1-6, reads EPEVTQTPSHQVTQMGQEVILRCVPISNHLYFYWYRQILGQKVEFLVSFYNNEISEKSEIFDDQFSVERPDGSNFTLKIRSTKLEDSAMYFCASSELGKSSYNSPLHFGNGTRLTVT.